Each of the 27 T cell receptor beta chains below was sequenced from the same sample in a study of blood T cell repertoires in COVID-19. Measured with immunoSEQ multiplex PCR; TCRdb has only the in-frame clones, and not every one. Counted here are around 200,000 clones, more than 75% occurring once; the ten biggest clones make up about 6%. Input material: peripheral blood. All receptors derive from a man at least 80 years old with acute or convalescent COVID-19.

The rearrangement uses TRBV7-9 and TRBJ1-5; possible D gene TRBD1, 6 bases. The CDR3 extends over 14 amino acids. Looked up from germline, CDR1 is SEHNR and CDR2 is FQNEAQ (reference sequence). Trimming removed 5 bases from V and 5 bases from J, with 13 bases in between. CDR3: CASSHTGRDQPQHF. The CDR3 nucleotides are TGTGCCAGCAGCCATACAGGGCGCGATCAGCCCCAGCATTTT.

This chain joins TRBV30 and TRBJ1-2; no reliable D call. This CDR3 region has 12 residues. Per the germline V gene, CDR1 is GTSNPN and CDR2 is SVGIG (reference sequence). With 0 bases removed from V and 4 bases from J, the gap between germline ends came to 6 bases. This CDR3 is CAWSVPSYGYTF. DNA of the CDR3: TGTGCCTGGAGTGTACCGAGCTATGGCTACACCTTC.

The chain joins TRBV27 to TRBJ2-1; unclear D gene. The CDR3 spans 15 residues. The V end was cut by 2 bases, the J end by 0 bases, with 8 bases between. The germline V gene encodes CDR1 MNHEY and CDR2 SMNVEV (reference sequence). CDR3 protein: CASSLPGASYNEQFF. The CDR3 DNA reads TGTGCCAGCAGTTTACCCGGAGCCTCCTACAATGAGCAGTTCTTC.

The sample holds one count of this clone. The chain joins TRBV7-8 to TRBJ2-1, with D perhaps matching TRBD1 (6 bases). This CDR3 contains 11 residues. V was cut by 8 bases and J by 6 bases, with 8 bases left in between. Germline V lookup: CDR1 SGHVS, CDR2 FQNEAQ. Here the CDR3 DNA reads TGTGCCAGCCGGGACATCAATGAGCAGTTCTTC. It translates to CASRDINEQFF.

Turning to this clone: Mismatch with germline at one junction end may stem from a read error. DNA for the CDR3: TGTGCCAGCAGTTACTCGAATTTAGGGGACAGGGGGAGCTTC. This gives the protein CASSYSNLGDRGSF. V gene TRBV6-6 combines with J gene TRBJ2-4, with 11 nucleotides matching TRBD1. The CDR3 is made up of 14 amino acids. Germline CDR1 and CDR2: MNHNY and SVGAGI (reference sequence).

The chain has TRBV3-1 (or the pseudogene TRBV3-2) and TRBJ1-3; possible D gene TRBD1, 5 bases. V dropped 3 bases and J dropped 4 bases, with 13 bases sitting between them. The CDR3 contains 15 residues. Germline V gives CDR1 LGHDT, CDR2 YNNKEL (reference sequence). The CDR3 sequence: CASSQDTTSGNTIYF. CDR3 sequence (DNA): TGTGCCAGCAGCCAGGACACTACCTCCGGAAACACCATATATTTT.

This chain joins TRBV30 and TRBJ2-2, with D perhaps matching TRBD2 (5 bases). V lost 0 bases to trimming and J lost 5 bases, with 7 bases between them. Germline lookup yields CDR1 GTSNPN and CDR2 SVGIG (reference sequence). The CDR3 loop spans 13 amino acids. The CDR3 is CAWSVLGTGELFF. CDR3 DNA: TGTGCCTGGAGTGTACTAGGGACCGGGGAGCTGTTTTTT.

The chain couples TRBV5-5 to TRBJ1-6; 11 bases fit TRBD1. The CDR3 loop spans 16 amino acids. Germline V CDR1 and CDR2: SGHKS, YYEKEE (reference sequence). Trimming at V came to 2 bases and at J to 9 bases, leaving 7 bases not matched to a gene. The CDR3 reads CASSLTGQGVVSPLHF. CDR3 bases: TGTGCCAGCAGCTTAACGGGACAGGGGGTGGTTTCACCCCTCCACTTT.

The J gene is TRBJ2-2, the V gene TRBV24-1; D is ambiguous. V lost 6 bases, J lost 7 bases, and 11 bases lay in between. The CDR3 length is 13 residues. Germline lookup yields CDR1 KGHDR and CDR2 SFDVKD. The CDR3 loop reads CATSNTAIGELFF. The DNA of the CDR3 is TGTGCCACCAGTAACACAGCTATCGGGGAGCTGTTTTTT.

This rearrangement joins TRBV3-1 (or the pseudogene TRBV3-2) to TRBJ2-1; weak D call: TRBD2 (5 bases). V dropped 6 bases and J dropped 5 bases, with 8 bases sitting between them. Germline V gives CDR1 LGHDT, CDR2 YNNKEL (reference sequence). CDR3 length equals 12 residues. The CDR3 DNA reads TGTGCCAGCAGGACTAATCACAATGAGCAGTTCTTC. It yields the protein CASRTNHNEQFF.

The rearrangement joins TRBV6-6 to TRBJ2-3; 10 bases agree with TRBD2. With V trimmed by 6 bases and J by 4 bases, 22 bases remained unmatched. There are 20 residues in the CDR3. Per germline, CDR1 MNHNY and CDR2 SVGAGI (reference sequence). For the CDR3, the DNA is TGTGCCAGCAGCATTAATTACCCCGGACTAGCGGCCCGAGGGGCAGATACGCAGTATTTT. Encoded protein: CASSINYPGLAARGADTQYF.

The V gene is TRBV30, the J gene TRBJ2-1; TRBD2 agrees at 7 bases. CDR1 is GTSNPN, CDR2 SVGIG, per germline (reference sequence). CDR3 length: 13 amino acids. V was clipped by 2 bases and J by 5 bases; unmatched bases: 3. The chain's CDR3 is CAWSYGRNNEQFF. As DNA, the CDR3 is TGTGCCTGGAGTTACGGGAGGAACAATGAGCAGTTCTTC.

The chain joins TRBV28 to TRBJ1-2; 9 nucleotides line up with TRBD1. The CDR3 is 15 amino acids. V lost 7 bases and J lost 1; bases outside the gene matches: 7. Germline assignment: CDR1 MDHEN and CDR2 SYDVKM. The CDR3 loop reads CASTRRGQGNYGYTF. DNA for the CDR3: TGTGCCAGCACCCGGAGGGGACAGGGTAACTATGGCTACACCTTC.

This chain's CDR3 is CASSTTGQFTGELFF. The CDR3 coding sequence is TGTGCCAGCAGCACCACGGGACAGTTCACCGGGGAGCTGTTTTTT. This chain joins TRBV27 and TRBJ2-2, with 7 bases that match TRBD1. V shed 6 bases, J shed 4 bases, and the junction held 8 bases outside the gene matches. Per germline, CDR1 MNHEY and CDR2 SMNVEV (reference sequence). There are 15 residues in the CDR3.

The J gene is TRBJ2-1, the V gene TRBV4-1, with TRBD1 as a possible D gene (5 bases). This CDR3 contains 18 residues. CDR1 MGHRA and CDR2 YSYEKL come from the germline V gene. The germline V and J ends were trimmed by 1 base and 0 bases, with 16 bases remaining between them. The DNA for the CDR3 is TGCGCCAGCAGCCAAGCGACAGAAACCCCACTCTCCTACAATGAGCAGTTCTTC. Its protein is CASSQATETPLSYNEQFF.

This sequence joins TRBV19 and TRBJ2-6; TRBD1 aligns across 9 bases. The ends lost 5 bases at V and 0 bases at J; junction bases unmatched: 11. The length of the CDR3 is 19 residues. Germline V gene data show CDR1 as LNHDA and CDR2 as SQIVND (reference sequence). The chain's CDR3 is CASSQTGGHHYSGANVLTF. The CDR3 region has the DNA TGTGCCAGTAGTCAGACAGGGGGTCATCACTACTCTGGGGCCAACGTCCTGACTTTC. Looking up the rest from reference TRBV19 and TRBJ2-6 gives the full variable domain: DGGITQSPKYLFRKEGQNVTLSCEQNLNHDAMYWYRQDPGQGLRLIYYSQIVNDFQKGDIAEGYSVSREKKESFPLTVTSAQKNPTAFYLCASSQTGGHHYSGANVLTFGAGSRLTVL.

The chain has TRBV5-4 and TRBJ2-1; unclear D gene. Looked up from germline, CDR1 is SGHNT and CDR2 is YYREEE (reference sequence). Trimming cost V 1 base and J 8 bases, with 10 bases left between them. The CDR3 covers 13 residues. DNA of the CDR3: TGTGCCAGCAGCTTGAATCTAGGAGATGAGCAGTTCTTC. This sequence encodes CASSLNLGDEQFF.

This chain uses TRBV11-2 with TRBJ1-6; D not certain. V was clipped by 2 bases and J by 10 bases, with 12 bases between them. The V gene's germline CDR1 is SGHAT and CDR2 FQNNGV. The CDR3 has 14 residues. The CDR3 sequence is CASSLLRVGSPLHF. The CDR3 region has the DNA TGTGCCAGCAGCTTATTACGGGTTGGATCACCCCTCCACTTT.

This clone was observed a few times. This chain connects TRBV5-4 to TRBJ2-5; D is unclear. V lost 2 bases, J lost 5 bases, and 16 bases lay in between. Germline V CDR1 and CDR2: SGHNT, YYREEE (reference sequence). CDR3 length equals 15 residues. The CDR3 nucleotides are TGTGCCAGCAGCTTACGGCCTGGGCCTCGGGAGACCCAGTACTTC. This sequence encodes CASSLRPGPRETQYF. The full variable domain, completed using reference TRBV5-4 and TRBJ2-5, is ETGVTQSPTHLIKTRGQQVTLRCSSQSGHNTVSWYQQALGQGPQFIFQYYREEENGRGNFPPRFSGLQFPNYSSELNVNALELDDSALYLCASSLRPGPRETQYFGPGTRLLVL.

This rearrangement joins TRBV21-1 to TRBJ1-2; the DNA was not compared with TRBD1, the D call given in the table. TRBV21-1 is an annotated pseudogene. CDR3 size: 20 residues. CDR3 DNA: TGTGCCAGCAGCAAATGGCGGGACAGGGAACCCAGGGAAACTAACTATGGCTACACCTTC. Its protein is CASSKWRDREPRETNYGYTF.

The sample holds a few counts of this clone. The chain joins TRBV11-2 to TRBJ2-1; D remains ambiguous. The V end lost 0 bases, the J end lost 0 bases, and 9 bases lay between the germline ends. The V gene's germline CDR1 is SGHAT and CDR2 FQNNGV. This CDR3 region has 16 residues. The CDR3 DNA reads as TGTGCCAGCAGCTTAGATGGCGGTCGCTCCTACAATGAGCAGTTCTTC. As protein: CASSLDGGRSYNEQFF.

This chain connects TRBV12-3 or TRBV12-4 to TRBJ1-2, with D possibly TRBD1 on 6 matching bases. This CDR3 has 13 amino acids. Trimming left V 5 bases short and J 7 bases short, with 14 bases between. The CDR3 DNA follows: TGTGCCAGCAGTGGCGGGGGCCTGGGTGGCTACACCTTC. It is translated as CASSGGGLGGYTF.

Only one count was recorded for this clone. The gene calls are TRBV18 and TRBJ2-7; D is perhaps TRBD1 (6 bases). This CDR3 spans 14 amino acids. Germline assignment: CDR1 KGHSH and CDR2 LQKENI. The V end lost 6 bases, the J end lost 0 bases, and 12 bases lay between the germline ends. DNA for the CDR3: TGTGCCAGCTCCGCACAGGGACCCTCCTACGAGCAGTACGTC. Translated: CASSAQGPSYEQYV.

The DNA of the CDR3 is TGCGCCAGCAGCGCCCCGGACAGGGGGTCGACCCAGTACTTC. Its protein product is CASSAPDRGSTQYF. The chain is built from TRBV4-1 and TRBJ2-5; the match to TRBD1 covers 10 bases. Germline values: CDR1 MGHRA, CDR2 YSYEKL. After removal of 5 bases from V and 7 bases from J, the junction contained 7 bases not matched to a gene. The CDR3 sequence is 14 residues long.

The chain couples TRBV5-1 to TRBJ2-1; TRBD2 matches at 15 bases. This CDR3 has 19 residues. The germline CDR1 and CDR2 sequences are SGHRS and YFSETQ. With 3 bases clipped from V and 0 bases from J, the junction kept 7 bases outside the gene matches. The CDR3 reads CASSSGLAGGPTSYNEQFF. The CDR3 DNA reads TGCGCCAGCAGCTCGGGACTAGCGGGAGGTCCCACCTCCTACAATGAGCAGTTCTTC.

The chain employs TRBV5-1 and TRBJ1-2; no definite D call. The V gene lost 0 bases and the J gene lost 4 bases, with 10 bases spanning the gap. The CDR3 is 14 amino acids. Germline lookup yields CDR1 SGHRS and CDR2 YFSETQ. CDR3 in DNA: TGCGCCAGCAGCTTGGGGACTGATTTCTATGGCTACACCTTC. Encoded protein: CASSLGTDFYGYTF.

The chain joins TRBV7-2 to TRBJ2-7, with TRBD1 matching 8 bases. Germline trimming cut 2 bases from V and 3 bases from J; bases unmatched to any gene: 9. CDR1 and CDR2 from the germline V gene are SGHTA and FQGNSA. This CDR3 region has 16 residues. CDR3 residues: CASSLRSDRVGYEQYF. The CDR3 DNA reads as TGTGCCAGCAGCTTACGGTCGGACAGGGTAGGCTACGAGCAGTACTTC.